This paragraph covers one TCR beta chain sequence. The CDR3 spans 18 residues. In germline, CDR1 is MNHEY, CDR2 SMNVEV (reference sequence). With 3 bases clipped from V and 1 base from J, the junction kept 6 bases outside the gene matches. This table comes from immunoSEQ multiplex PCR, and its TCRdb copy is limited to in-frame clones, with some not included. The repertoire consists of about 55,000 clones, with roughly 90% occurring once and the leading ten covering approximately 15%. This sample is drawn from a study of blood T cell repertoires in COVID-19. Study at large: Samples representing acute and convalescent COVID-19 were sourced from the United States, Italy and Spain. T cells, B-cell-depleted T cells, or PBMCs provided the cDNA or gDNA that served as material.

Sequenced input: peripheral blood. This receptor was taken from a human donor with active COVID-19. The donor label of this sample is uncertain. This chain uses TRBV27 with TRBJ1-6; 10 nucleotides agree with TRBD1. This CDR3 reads CASSFRRQGASYNSPLHF. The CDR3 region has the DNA TGTGCCAGCAGTTTCCGCAGACAGGGGGCTTCCTATAATTCACCCCTCCACTTT.